This T cell receptor beta chain was sequenced in a study of PD-L1 blockade in urothelial cancer (dated by TCRdb to the late 2010s). Study-wide context: Therapy was started around 2014 for all patients, and atezolizumab 1,200 mg was administered intravenously every 3 weeks. About 85% of the roughly 29 patients were identified as males with urothelial cancer of bladder origin, and a prior smoking history was reported by 18 of 29 patients. An ECOG performance status of 0 or 1 was recorded for the patients, and 0 to 3 prior chemotherapy regimens had been received by the patients. Blood samples were analyzed 3 weeks after the start of treatment (second dose) and 6 weeks after the start of treatment. Blood samples gave a median of about 150,000 T cells and tens of thousands of unique TCRs, with a median clonality of 0.080. Somatic, immune and clinical correlates of response to PD-L1 blockade with atezolizumab in urothelial cancer were the focus of an exploratory multi-omic analysis. Pretreatment tumor samples and matched peripheral blood, collected serially before and after atezolizumab treatment, underwent TCR sequencing. Durable clinical benefit was defined as a progression-free survival longer than 6 months, and TCR features were additionally tested against progression-free survival and overall survival. Whole exome sequencing and RNA sequencing of pretreatment tumors were performed alongside TCR sequencing in the same patients. Roughly 10 patients reached durable clinical benefit, while fewer than 25 patients did not. Around 29 patients had pretreatment blood TCR-seq, about 24 had at least one posttreatment blood collection, and about 24 had tumor TCR-seq. The full study reports these points: Among patients with durable benefit, tumor-associated TCR clones showed greater expansion in peripheral blood 3 weeks after treatment started (n = 22, p = 0.022). Improved progression-free and overall survival was associated with having pretreatment peripheral blood TCR clonality below the median. Small sample size (n ≈ 30) and many exploratory analyses mean the results are intended to be hypothesis-generating.

To estimate absolute template abundance from read counts, synthetic TCR analog templates were spiked into each PCR. Using the immunoSEQ assay, TCRbeta CDR3 regions were amplified from genomic DNA with bias-controlled V and J gene primers. Sequencing of rearranged TCRbeta segments was done at approximately 20X coverage. The study's own analysis went as follows. Sequencing errors were corrected by clustering and CDR3s were annotated against IMGT to assign V, D and J genes. Out-of-frame and stop-codon sequences were excluded, and only productive TCRbeta rearrangements were used in downstream analyses. Clonality was computed as one minus Shannon entropy normalized by the log of the number of unique productive sequences. Fisher's exact test with Benjamini-Hochberg correction, at a threshold of adjusted p below 0.01, was used to find clones that differed between time points or between blood and tumor. The source is immuneACCESS, and TCRdb retained only in-frame sequences with V and J called. Part of the clones is not carried over; for the studies checked, unresolved V genes explain less than half of this, and the remainder is unexplained. V, J and clone size are those of that table, while D and trimming were read from the DNA. The sample table holds tens of thousands of clones, of which 88% were seen once. Roughly 2.5% of the sample is taken by the ten largest.

From its cysteine to its phenylalanine, the CDR3 spans 13 amino acids. The sequence is cut down to CDR3 DNA, 39 bases in frame from base 1. V loses 5 bases, J loses 4 bases, and the germline ends lie 12 bases apart. The CDR1 and CDR2 encoded by the germline V gene (reference sequence) are SEHNR and FQNEAQ. A word on this clone: Its antigen is unknown. The sample holds no much larger clone one base away, and base qualities are not on file.

The time point label, as the study defines it: peripheral blood 6 weeks after treatment start. A total of under 30 patients with locally advanced or metastatic urothelial carcinoma, treated at Memorial Sloan Kettering on a trial protocol, made up the cohort. Peripheral blood mononuclear cells were collected from each patient pretreatment and during treatment, giving between 1 and 8 total time points per patient. The Qiagen DNeasy Blood extraction kit was used to purify genomic DNA from total PBMCs and from tumor samples. PBMCs were collected pretreatment and during treatment and were isolated and stored as previously described.

The receptor comes from a man between 60 and 70 years old with urothelial cancer. The chain is made from TRBV7-9 and TRBJ2-7; TRBD2 might be the D gene, on 6 matching bases. The sample was PBMCs, taken around atezolizumab (anti-PD-L1) treatment. The nucleotide sequence reads as follows: TGTGCCAGCAGCCCCATGGGGGGTTACGAGCAGTACTTC. The encoded protein is CASSPMGGYEQYF.